The rows below give T cell receptor beta chains drawn from one sample of a study of blood T cells in healthy people across ages. TCRdb fed the 5' RACE reads into MiXCR, producing one record per CDR3 protein. The data show 800,000 or so distinct CDR3 sequences, 35% to 50% seen once. The sample comprised blood. The origin of the receptors is a man older than 75 in good health. The CDR3 runs from the conserved cysteine through the conserved F or W. D genes are given only for firm matches. Clone size is not always given. Where it is, it says once, few, many or a class for expanded clones.

CASTAFRFSGGGETQYF	TGTGCCAGCACTGCGTTCCGTTTCAGCGGGGGCGGGGAGACCCAGTACTTC	TRBD2	-	TRBV6-1	TRBJ2-5
CASSPWTGAANEKLFF	TGTGCCAGCAGCCCTTGGACAGGAGCAGCTAATGAAAAACTGTTTTTT	TRBD1	-	TRBV7-9	TRBJ1-4
CASSSGTGGFYEQYF	TGTGCCAGCAGCTCCGGGACAGGCGGATTCTACGAGCAGTACTTC	TRBD1	few	TRBV7-9	TRBJ2-7
CASSVVVTSGSNEQYF	TGTGCCAGCAGCGTAGTTGTTACTAGCGGGAGTAATGAGCAGTACTTC	TRBD2	-	TRBV9	TRBJ2-5
CASSRDRNEKLFF	TGCGCCAGCAGCCGGGACAGAAATGAAAAACTGTTTTTT	TRBD1	-	TRBV4-3	TRBJ1-4
CASSQVTSGIETQYF	TGCGCCAGCAGCCAAGTGACTAGCGGGATTGAGACCCAGTACTTC	TRBD2	many	TRBV4-3	TRBJ2-5
CASSVDQDPYGQYF	TGTGCCAGCAGCGTAGATCAGGACCCGTACGGGCAGTACTTC	-	-	TRBV9	TRBJ2-4
CASSLAYSIDIQYF	TGCGCCAGCAGCTTGGCCTATAGTATAGACATTCAGTACTTC	-	-	TRBV5-1	TRBJ2-4
CASSQRQGLVTEAFF	TGTGCCAGCAGCCAACGACAGGGTTTAGTCACTGAAGCTTTCTTT	TRBD1	-	TRBV7-8	TRBJ1-1
CATSDAGRPETQYF	TGTGCCACCAGTGATGCAGGGCGGCCAGAGACCCAGTACTTC	-	-	TRBV24-1	TRBJ2-5
CASSLVGDPVPPLHF	TGCGCCAGCAGCTTGGTCGGGGACCCGGTCCCACCCCTCCACTTT	-	-	TRBV5-1	TRBJ1-6
CASSPMETSVDEQFF	TGTGCCAGCAGCCCGATGGAGACTAGCGTGGATGAGCAGTTCTTC	TRBD2	many	TRBV7-9	TRBJ2-1
CASSYGTRGRETQYF	TGTGCCAGCAGTTACGGGACCCGAGGGCGAGAGACCCAGTACTTC	-	few	TRBV6-5	TRBJ2-5
CASSYRSNQPQHF	TGTGCCAGCAGTTACAGGAGCAATCAGCCCCAGCATTTT	-	many	TRBV2	TRBJ1-5
CSARVPGNLIGELFF	TGCAGTGCTAGAGTCCCAGGGAATTTGATCGGGGAGCTGTTTTTT	-	-	TRBV20-1	TRBJ2-2
CASTSGAAYTDTQYF	TGTGCCAGCACCTCGGGGGCAGCCTACACAGATACGCAGTATTTT	-	few	TRBV28	TRBJ2-3
CASSLAGRSDEQFF	TGTGCCAGCAGCTTAGCGGGGCGTTCGGATGAGCAGTTCTTC	-	-	TRBV7-2	TRBJ2-1
CAIRTDSGYNEQFF	TGTGCCATCAGGACCGACAGTGGATACAATGAGCAGTTCTTC	-	few	TRBV10-3	TRBJ2-1
CASRDISSYEQYF	TGTGCCAGCAGGGACATAAGCTCCTACGAGCAGTACTTC	-	-	TRBV7-9	TRBJ2-7
CSARVVAGLNEQFF	TGCAGTGCTAGAGTAGTAGCGGGGCTCAATGAGCAGTTCTTC	TRBD2	-	TRBV20-1	TRBJ2-1
CASSQSWPSYEQYF	TGCGCCAGCAGCCAGAGTTGGCCCTCCTACGAGCAGTACTTC	-	few	TRBV4-3	TRBJ2-7
CSVVGLANHEQYF	TGCAGCGTTGTAGGACTAGCGAACCACGAGCAGTACTTC	TRBD2	many	TRBV29-1	TRBJ2-7
CASSPNSAAYEQYF	TGTGCCAGCAGTCCCAACTCCGCAGCTTACGAGCAGTACTTC	-	-	TRBV25-1	TRBJ2-7
CASSFTGRVDTQYF	TGTGCCAGCAGCTTTACAGGGAGAGTAGATACGCAGTATTTT	-	-	TRBV7-9	TRBJ2-3